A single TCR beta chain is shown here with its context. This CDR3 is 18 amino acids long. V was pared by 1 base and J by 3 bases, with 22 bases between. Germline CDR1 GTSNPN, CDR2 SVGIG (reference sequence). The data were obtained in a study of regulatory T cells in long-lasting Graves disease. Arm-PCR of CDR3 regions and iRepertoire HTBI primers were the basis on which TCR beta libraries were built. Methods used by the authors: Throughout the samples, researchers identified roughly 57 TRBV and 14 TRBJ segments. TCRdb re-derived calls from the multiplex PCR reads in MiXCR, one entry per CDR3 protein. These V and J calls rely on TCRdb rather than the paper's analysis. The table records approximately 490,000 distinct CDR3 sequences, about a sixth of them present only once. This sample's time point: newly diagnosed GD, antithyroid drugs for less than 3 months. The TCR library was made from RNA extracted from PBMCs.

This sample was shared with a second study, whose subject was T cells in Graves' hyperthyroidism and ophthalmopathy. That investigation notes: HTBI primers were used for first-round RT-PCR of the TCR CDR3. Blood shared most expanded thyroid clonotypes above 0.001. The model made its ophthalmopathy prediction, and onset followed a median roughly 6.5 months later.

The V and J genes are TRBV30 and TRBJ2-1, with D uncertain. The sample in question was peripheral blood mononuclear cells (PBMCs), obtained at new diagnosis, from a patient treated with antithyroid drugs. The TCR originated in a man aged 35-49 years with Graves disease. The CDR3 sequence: CAWSDLRSVQSFYNEQFF. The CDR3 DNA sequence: TGTGCCTGGAGTGATCTAAGATCAGTTCAGAGCTTCTACAATGAGCAGTTCTTC. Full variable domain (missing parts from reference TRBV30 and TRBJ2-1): SQTIHQWPATLVQPVGSPLSLECTVEGTSNPNLYWYRQAAGRGLQLLFYSVGIGQISSEVPQNLSASRPQDRQFILSSKKLLLSDSGFYLCAWSDLRSVQSFYNEQFFGPGTRLTVL.